These 8 T cell receptor beta chains were all obtained from the same sample, sequenced in a study of cytomegalovirus exposure and HLA in healthy donors. With 60 Vbeta and 13 Jbeta primers, the PCR was carried out. This table comes from immunoSEQ multiplex PCR, and its TCRdb copy is limited to in-frame clones, with some not included. Here the sample spans around 270,000 clones, around 80% being singletons. The sequenced sample was PBMCs. The receptor set was obtained from a girl aged 2-15 years in good health and CMV-seronegative.

This chain uses TRBV5-4 with TRBJ2-3, with 9 positions matching TRBD2. This CDR3 spans 15 amino acids. The germline gives CDR1 SGHNT, CDR2 YYREEE (reference sequence). V lost 4 bases, J lost 5 bases, and 8 bases stayed unmatched. The CDR3 is CASSTPGLALDTQYF. The CDR3 DNA reads TGTGCCAGCAGCACTCCGGGACTAGCATTAGATACGCAGTATTTT.

This clone was counted a single time. The chain recombines TRBV5-1 with TRBJ2-1; 7 nucleotides agree with TRBD1. The J segment lost 9 bases and the V segment lost 4 bases, leaving 4 bases of the junction unmatched. The CDR3 sequence is 12 residues long. CDR1 and CDR2 (germline): SGHRS, YFSETQ. The CDR3, as DNA: TGCGCCAGCAGCAGGGGGCGCGGTGAGCAGTTCTTC. Protein sequence: CASSRGRGEQFF.

This sequence joins TRBV2 and TRBJ2-2; 7 bases match TRBD1. Germline V CDR1 and CDR2: SNHLY, FYNNEI. CDR3 size: 17 residues. Trimming removed 5 bases from V and 2 bases from J; junction bases left unmatched: 11. The CDR3 DNA reads as TGTGCCAGCAGTATGACTTTCGACAGGGTTAACACCGGGGAGCTGTTTTTT. Residues: CASSMTFDRVNTGELFF.

The chain uses TRBV27 and TRBJ2-1; weak D call: TRBD1 (6 bases). Germline V lookup: CDR1 MNHEY, CDR2 SMNVEV (reference sequence). V lost 6 bases, J lost 7 bases, and 19 bases lay in between. CDR3 length: 15 amino acids. CDR3 in DNA: TGTGCCAGCAGGGGGGCGCTCGCCTTCTGGAATGAGCAGTTCTTC. Translated: CASRGALAFWNEQFF.

The chain carries TRBV7-3 and TRBJ2-1; TRBD2 agrees at 13 bases. The J segment lost 10 bases and the V segment lost 4 bases, leaving 10 bases of the junction unmatched. The germline V gene has CDR1 SGHTA and CDR2 FQGTGA. The CDR3 is 16 residues long. The CDR3: CASSSERLAGGGEQFF. The CDR3 DNA is TGTGCCAGCAGCTCAGAGCGACTAGCGGGAGGAGGCGAGCAGTTCTTC.

The gene calls are TRBV28 and TRBJ2-2; a weak D match, TRBD1 (5 bases). The germline V gene has CDR1 MDHEN and CDR2 SYDVKM. CDR3 length: 16 amino acids. V was pared by 4 bases and J by 2 bases, with 14 bases between. The CDR3 loop reads CASSWGDLSNTGELFF. In DNA form, the CDR3 reads TGTGCCAGCAGTTGGGGCGACTTGTCCAACACCGGGGAGCTGTTTTTT.

The chain is built from TRBV28 and TRBJ2-7; TRBD2 is a possible D gene (6 bases). Trimming cost V 6 bases and J 5 bases, with 14 bases left between them. Germline V gene sequence: CDR1 MDHEN, CDR2 SYDVKM. The CDR3 extends over 13 amino acids. CDR3 nucleotides: TGTGCCAGCAGGGAGACTAGGGCCCACGAGCAGTACTTC. Translated: CASRETRAHEQYF.

J is TRBJ1-1 and V is TRBV14; D is undetermined. Germline V gene lookup returns CDR1 SGHDN and CDR2 FVKESK. The germline V and J ends were trimmed by 4 bases and 7 bases, with 16 bases remaining between them. The length of the CDR3 is 14 residues. CDR3 DNA sequence: TGTGCCAGCAGCCCCCCGGTGATAAGCAATGAAGCTTTCTTT. It encodes CASSPPVISNEAFF. Variable domain in full (rest from reference TRBV14 and TRBJ1-1): EAGVTQFPSHSVIEKGQTVTLRCDPISGHDNLYWYRRVMGKEIKFLLHFVKESKQDESGMPNNRFLAERTGGTYSTLKVQPAELEDSGVYFCASSPPVISNEAFFGQGTRLTVV.